The entry below gives a single T cell receptor beta chain sequence along with its context. Its antigen is still unknown. The record originates from a study of T cell responses to AZD1222 COVID-19 vaccine. Whole-study results and caveats: Repertoire sampling was restricted to post-peak T cell response timepoints. Baseline seropositives among AZD1222 recipients totaled only five to seven. Donors in the cohort were predominantly white British and more often female, and clonal diversity was possibly underestimated. The study found vaccine-associated CD4 TCRs spanning spike, dominant at 160-218 and 743-854.

Clones were sequenced by immunoSEQ multiplex PCR, and TCRdb holds only the in-frame ones, with some missing. The sample carries about 110,000 clones, around nine tenths recorded once. The CDR3 length is 14 residues. Trimming left V 0 bases short and J 4 bases short, with 10 bases between. Germline V lookup: CDR1 SGHRS, CDR2 YFSETQ. Sequenced here: peripheral blood, sampled on day 0 of AZD1222 vaccination. This chain connects TRBV5-1 to TRBJ1-1, with D unresolved. The receptor comes from an adult in good health. CDR3 coding DNA: TGCGCCAGCAGCTTGGCCAGTTTGGGCACTGAAGCTTTCTTT. This codes for CASSLASLGTEAFF.